This T cell receptor beta chain originates from a study of shared clonotypes between healthy human individuals. Study in general: The study enrolled a couple of women and a few men aged 18 to 49.

CDR3 length equals 16 residues. Trimming removed 4 bases from V and 0 bases from J, with 12 bases in between. Germline V gene sequence: CDR1 KGHSH, CDR2 LQKENI. It was across several immunoSEQ plates that each subset's genomic DNA was evenly split. TCRdb keeps only in-frame clones here, not all; method: immunoSEQ multiplex PCR. Here the sample spans about 2.3 million clones, more than 85% being singletons. There were only Caucasian adults among the donors, and all lived in Nashville, Tennessee. The rearrangement uses TRBV18 and TRBJ2-2, with unresolved D. The source material was naive CD4+ T cells from PBMCs. Subset in this sample: CD45RA+ positively selected. The receptor's source is a man aged 18 to 30 in good health. Some clones in this sample may be carry-over from other donors' samples. The CDR3 protein is CASSLHPPTNTGELFF. The CDR3 region has the DNA TGTGCCAGCTCACTTCACCCGCCCACGAACACCGGGGAGCTGTTTTTT.